The next 26 T cell receptor beta chains were all read from a single sample in a study of early T cells in non-severe SARS-CoV-2 infection. In TCRdb, the 5' RACE reads were re-called with MiXCR into one record per CDR3 protein. The sample contains fewer than 40,000 distinct CDR3 sequences, 6.6% of which appear only once. Sequencing input: whole blood. The receptors originated from an adult who was a healthcare worker with PCR-confirmed SARS-CoV-2 infection or an uninfected control (not recorded which).

This clonotype was picked up many times. V and J are TRBV6-5 and TRBJ2-3, with 9 bases fitting TRBD1. The germline V gene has CDR1 MNHEY and CDR2 SVGAGI. This CDR3 comprises 15 residues. With 5 bases clipped from V and 4 bases from J, the junction kept 7 bases outside the gene matches. CDR3 sequence: CASSPWTGAPDTQYF. The CDR3 nucleotides are TGTGCCAGCAGTCCTTGGACAGGGGCGCCAGATACGCAGTATTTT.

This clonotype was recorded a few times. The genes are TRBV7-9 and TRBJ1-1; D is undetermined. The CDR3 consists of 12 residues. The germline V gene has CDR1 SEHNR and CDR2 FQNEAQ (reference sequence). Trimming took 5 bases from V and 3 from J, leaving 7 bases between them. The CDR3: CASSLEHTEAFF. In DNA, the CDR3 is TGTGCCAGCAGCCTTGAACACACTGAAGCTTTCTTT.

This clonotype was counted ten times or more. The V gene is TRBV2, the J gene TRBJ2-7; TRBD1 matches at 8 bases. J gave up 3 bases and V 6 bases, and 7 bases lay outside the gene matches. From germline, CDR1 is SNHLY and CDR2 FYNNEI. The CDR3 consists of 14 residues. The CDR3 DNA follows: TGTGCCAGCAGGAAGGGACAGGCGGGCTACGAGCAGTACTTC. This sequence encodes CASRKGQAGYEQYF.

This clonotype was seen ten or more times. The gene calls are TRBV20-1 and TRBJ1-1; D is undetermined. Looked up from germline, CDR1 is DFQATT and CDR2 is SNEGSKA (reference sequence). Trimming removed 0 bases from V and 1 base from J, with 15 bases in between. The CDR3 extends over 16 amino acids. The CDR3 DNA follows: TGCAGTGCTAGAGAAGCGGCGGGCCTAGGGAACACTGAAGCTTTCTTT. It is translated as CSAREAAGLGNTEAFF.

V and J are TRBV20-1 and TRBJ2-6; the match to TRBD1 covers 7 bases. The CDR3 runs to 14 residues. The germline CDR1 and CDR2 sequences are DFQATT and SNEGSKA (reference sequence). The V gene end was trimmed by 6 bases and the J gene end by 4 bases; junction bases not matched to a gene: 6. CDR3 in amino acids: CSASGQAGANVLTF. CDR3 bases: TGCAGTGCCTCCGGACAGGCCGGGGCCAACGTCCTGACTTTC.

This clonotype was counted only a few times. The chain carries TRBV5-1 and TRBJ2-1; a weak D match, TRBD1 (6 bases). The CDR3 runs to 14 residues. The V gene's germline CDR1 is SGHRS and CDR2 YFSETQ. The V and J ends lost 3 bases and 10 bases respectively, with 17 bases between them. The CDR3 DNA is TGCGCCAGCAGCTCCCAGGGGCCCCCATGGGAGCAGTTCTTC. Its protein is CASSSQGPPWEQFF.

This clonotype was recorded at least ten times. The chain carries TRBV20-1 and TRBJ2-3, with TRBD2 matching 8 bases. There are 19 residues in the CDR3. Germline V gene data show CDR1 as DFQATT and CDR2 as SNEGSKA (reference sequence). V lost 3 bases, J lost 4 bases, and 21 bases stayed unmatched. The CDR3 coding sequence is TGCAGTGCTAGTGGGCCTTTTCGGAGCGGGAGTTCTGCGGCAGATACGCAGTATTTT. Translating it yields CSASGPFRSGSSAADTQYF.

This clonotype was counted many times. This chain uses TRBV28 with TRBJ2-2; TRBD1 matches 8 bases. Unmatched junction bases numbered 6, after V lost 3 bases and J lost 3 bases. The length of the CDR3 is 16 residues. The germline V gene has CDR1 MDHEN and CDR2 SYDVKM. The CDR3 coding sequence is TGTGCCAGCAGTTTGGGACAGGACCTTGACACCGGGGAGCTGTTTTTT. The encoded protein is CASSLGQDLDTGELFF.

As concerns this clonotype: This sequence may be a read error, since a much larger clone differs from it by one base. The V gene is TRBV6-5, the J gene TRBJ1-1; D remains ambiguous. With 6 bases removed from V and 3 bases from J, the gap between germline ends came to 14 bases. The V gene's germline CDR1 is MNHEY and CDR2 SVGAGI. This CDR3 has 14 residues. CDR3 loop: CASRDVWGDTEAFF. The DNA of the CDR3 is TGTGCCAGCAGGGACGTGTGGGGAGACACTGAAGCTTTCTTT.

This clonotype was counted between two and nine times. The rearrangement uses TRBV6-2 or TRBV6-3 and TRBJ1-1, with D possibly matching TRBD1 (6 bases). Germline V gene data show CDR1 as MNHEY and CDR2 as SVGEGT. The CDR3 is made up of 16 amino acids. V was clipped by 2 bases and J by 0 bases, with 13 bases between them. CDR3 bases: TGTGCCAGCAGTTACGTGAACGGACAGATGAACACTGAAGCTTTCTTT. Its protein is CASSYVNGQMNTEAFF.

The chain links TRBV20-1 to TRBJ1-1, with 8 bases that match TRBD1. With V trimmed by 2 bases and J by 4 bases, 9 bases remained unmatched. This CDR3 contains 15 residues. The germline CDR1 and CDR2 sequences are DFQATT and SNEGSKA (reference sequence). This chain's CDR3 is CSARRPGQAATEAFF. The CDR3, as DNA: TGCAGTGCTAGACGACCGGGACAGGCGGCCACTGAAGCTTTCTTT.

This clonotype was observed at least ten times. This rearrangement joins TRBV29-1 to TRBJ2-1, with 9 bases fitting TRBD1. This CDR3 is built from 14 residues. V trimming: 4 bases; J trimming: 3 bases; junction bases outside the gene matches: 4. In germline, CDR1 is SQVTM, CDR2 ANQGSEA. CDR3 sequence: CSVAPGQGYNEQFF. CDR3 DNA sequence: TGCAGCGTTGCCCCGGGACAGGGCTACAATGAGCAGTTCTTC.

The V and J genes are TRBV4-3 and TRBJ2-3; either TRBD1 or TRBD2 may supply D (6 bases each). Germline assignment: CDR1 LGHNA and CDR2 YSLEER. The CDR3 has 17 amino acids. V was clipped by 4 bases and J by 5 bases, with 22 bases between them. The CDR3 reads CASSLGGPDRWGDTQYF. As DNA, the CDR3 is TGCGCCAGCAGCCTTGGGGGGCCGGACAGATGGGGAGATACGCAGTATTTT.

This clonotype appeared many times. The chain links TRBV7-2 to TRBJ2-1, with TRBD2 identical over 11 bases. The germline V gene has CDR1 SGHTA and CDR2 FQGNSA. The V segment lost 5 bases and the J segment 2 bases; nucleotides outside the gene matches: 5. This CDR3 region has 16 residues. The CDR3 here is CASSPLAGAAYNEQFF. DNA for the CDR3: TGTGCCAGCAGCCCACTAGCGGGAGCCGCCTACAATGAGCAGTTCTTC.

This clonotype is termed medium-sized. This chain uses TRBV29-1 with TRBJ2-7; 7 bases match TRBD2. Trimming at V came to 7 bases and at J to 2 bases, leaving 8 bases not matched to a gene. The CDR3 length is 13 residues. Germline V gene sequence: CDR1 SQVTM, CDR2 ANQGSEA. CDR3 protein: CSATLADTYEQYF. The CDR3 DNA reads TGCAGCGCTACCCTAGCGGACACCTACGAGCAGTACTTC.

The sample holds many counts of this clonotype. CDR3 in DNA: TGTGCCAGCAGCTTACGTAGGGGGACTAGCGGGAATCTTGAGCAGTTCTTC. Translation gives CASSLRRGTSGNLEQFF. The chain links TRBV7-6 to TRBJ2-1; 13 bases align to TRBD2. Germline V gene lookup returns CDR1 SGHVS and CDR2 FNYEAQ. The CDR3 is 17 residues long. Trimming cost V 2 bases and J 9 bases; bases outside gene matches: 10.

The chain joins TRBV7-2 to TRBJ1-6; no definite D call. The germline CDR1 and CDR2 sequences are SGHTA and FQGNSA. This CDR3 has 16 amino acids. V lost 4 bases and J lost 3, with 13 bases in between. The CDR3 spells CASSSEGRHYNSPLHF. The CDR3 DNA sequence: TGTGCCAGCAGCTCGGAGGGCAGGCACTATAATTCACCCCTCCACTTT. The whole variable domain, remainder taken from reference TRBV7-2 and TRBJ1-6, is GAGVSQSPSNKVTEKGKDVELRCDPISGHTALYWYRQSLGQGLEFLIYFQGNSAPDKSGLPSDRFSAERTGGSVSTLTIQRTQQEDSAVYLCASSSEGRHYNSPLHFGNGTRLTVT.

This clonotype has a count of ten or more. The chain recombines TRBV20-1 with TRBJ1-6; D not resolved. The CDR3 runs to 14 residues. Trimming pared 2 bases from V and 6 bases from J, leaving 11 bases between. Germline loops: CDR1 DFQATT, CDR2 SNEGSKA (reference sequence). The CDR3 coding sequence is TGCAGTGCTAGAACATCAGGAAGTAATTCACCCCTCCACTTT. Its protein is CSARTSGSNSPLHF.

The sample holds many counts of this clonotype. The genes are TRBV5-1 and TRBJ2-1, with 8 bases lining up with TRBD2. V was pared by 4 bases and J by 7 bases, with 7 bases of the junction left unmatched. The CDR3 has 14 residues. In germline, CDR1 is SGHRS, CDR2 YFSETQ. The CDR3 DNA reads as TGCGCCAGCAGCCGGGCTAGCGGGTTGAATGAGCAGTTCTTC. This gives the protein CASSRASGLNEQFF. Full variable domain (rest looked up from reference TRBV5-1 and TRBJ2-1): KAGVTQTPRYLIKTRGQQVTLSCSPISGHRSVSWYQQTPGQGLQFLFEYFSETQRNKGNFPGRFSGRQFSNSRSEMNVSTLELGDSALYLCASSRASGLNEQFFGPGTRLTVL.

This clonotype showed up just a few times. This rearrangement joins TRBV27 to TRBJ1-6; D not resolved. This CDR3 has 15 amino acids. Trimming stripped 2 bases from V and 7 bases from J, with 12 bases between. Germline V gene sequence: CDR1 MNHEY, CDR2 SMNVEV (reference sequence). The CDR3 DNA is TGTGCCAGCAGTTTAGGGAACACGGCCAATTCACCCCTCCACTTT. Protein product: CASSLGNTANSPLHF.

This clonotype came up many times. The V gene is TRBV20-1, the J gene TRBJ1-1, with 7 bases fitting TRBD1. With V trimmed by 5 bases and J by 6 bases, 6 bases remained unmatched. Looked up from germline, CDR1 is DFQATT and CDR2 is SNEGSKA (reference sequence). The CDR3 covers 12 residues. The CDR3 coding sequence is TGCAGTGCTCCAAGACAGGGCGCTGAAGCTTTCTTT. Protein: CSAPRQGAEAFF.

This clonotype was detected many times. The chain recombines TRBV20-1 with TRBJ1-4; no clear D. V was trimmed by 5 bases and J by 5 bases, leaving 15 bases between them. The length of the CDR3 is 14 residues. Germline loops: CDR1 DFQATT, CDR2 SNEGSKA (reference sequence). This CDR3 is CSAPRGGSNEKLFF. Here the CDR3 DNA reads TGCAGTGCTCCCCGGGGAGGATCCAATGAAAAACTGTTTTTT.

The table lists this clonotype with many counts. The chain is built from TRBV7-9 and TRBJ2-5; D is unresolved. The ends were cut back, 1 base at V and 0 bases at J, with 6 bases in the middle. The CDR3 has 14 residues. Looked up from germline, CDR1 is SEHNR and CDR2 is FQNEAQ (reference sequence). The CDR3 loop reads CASSLDNYQETQYF. The CDR3 DNA reads as TGTGCCAGCAGCTTAGACAACTACCAAGAGACCCAGTACTTC.

This clonotype came up many times. The chain has TRBV20-1 and TRBJ1-6; the D is unclear. Looked up from germline, CDR1 is DFQATT and CDR2 is SNEGSKA (reference sequence). The V gene lost 5 bases and the J gene lost 7 bases, with 18 bases spanning the gap. This CDR3 comprises 15 residues. CDR3 in DNA: TGCAGTGCTCGCCGGGGAGGCGCTCCCAATTCACCCCTCCACTTT. Its protein is CSARRGGAPNSPLHF.

This clonotype has just a few counts. V usage is TRBV5-1 and J usage is TRBJ2-1; TRBD2 aligns across 11 bases. This CDR3 comprises 17 residues. Germline-derived CDR1 and CDR2 are SGHRS and YFSETQ. V gave up 1 base and J gave up 1 base; unmatched junction bases: 4. The CDR3 reads CASSLPGLADSYNEQFF. The CDR3 DNA follows: TGCGCCAGCAGCTTGCCGGGACTAGCGGATTCCTACAATGAGCAGTTCTTC.

This clonotype was detected many times. V and J are TRBV20-1 and TRBJ2-3; D uncertain. This CDR3 region has 11 residues. Trimming stripped 5 bases from V and 2 bases from J, with 5 bases between. The germline V gene encodes CDR1 DFQATT and CDR2 SNEGSKA (reference sequence). The CDR3 is CSAGNTDTQYF. As DNA, the CDR3 is TGCAGTGCTGGTAACACAGATACGCAGTATTTT.